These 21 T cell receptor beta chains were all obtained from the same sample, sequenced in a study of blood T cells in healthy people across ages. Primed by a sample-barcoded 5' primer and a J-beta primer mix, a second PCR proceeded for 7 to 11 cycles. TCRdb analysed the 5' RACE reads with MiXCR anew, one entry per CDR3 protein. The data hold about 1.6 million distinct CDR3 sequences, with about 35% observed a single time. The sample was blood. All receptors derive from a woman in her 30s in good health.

CDR3 nucleotide sequence: TGTGCCTGGAGTGTAACAACGTACGAGCAGTACTTC. Translated: CAWSVTTYEQYF. The genes are TRBV30 and TRBJ2-7; no clear D gene. Looked up from germline, CDR1 is GTSNPN and CDR2 is SVGIG (reference sequence). Trimming took 0 bases from V and 4 from J, leaving 7 bases between them. This CDR3 has 12 amino acids.

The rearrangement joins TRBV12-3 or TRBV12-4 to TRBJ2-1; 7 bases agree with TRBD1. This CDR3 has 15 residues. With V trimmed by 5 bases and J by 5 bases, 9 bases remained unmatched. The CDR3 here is CASSRRTGGNNEQFF. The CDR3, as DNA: TGTGCCAGCAGTCGGAGGACAGGCGGTAACAATGAGCAGTTCTTC.

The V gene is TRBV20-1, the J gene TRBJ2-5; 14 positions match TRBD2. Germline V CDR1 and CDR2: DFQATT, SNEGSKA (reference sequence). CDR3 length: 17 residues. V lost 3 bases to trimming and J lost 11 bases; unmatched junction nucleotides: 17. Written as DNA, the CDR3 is TGCAGTGCTAGTCCTGCGACTAGCGGGAGGGCTTACAATGAGCAGTACTTC. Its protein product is CSASPATSGRAYNEQYF.

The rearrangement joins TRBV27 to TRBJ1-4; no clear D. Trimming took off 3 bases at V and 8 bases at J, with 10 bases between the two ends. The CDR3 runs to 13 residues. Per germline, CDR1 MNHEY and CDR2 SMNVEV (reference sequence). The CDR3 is CASSFGVSEKLFF. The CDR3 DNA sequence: TGTGCCAGCAGTTTTGGGGTATCCGAAAAACTGTTTTTT. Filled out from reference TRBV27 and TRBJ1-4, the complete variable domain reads EAQVTQNPRYLITVTGKKLTVTCSQNMNHEYMSWYRQDPGLGLRQIYYSMNVEVTDKGDVPEGYKVSRKEKRNFPLILESPSPNQTSLYFCASSFGVSEKLFFGSGTQLSVL.

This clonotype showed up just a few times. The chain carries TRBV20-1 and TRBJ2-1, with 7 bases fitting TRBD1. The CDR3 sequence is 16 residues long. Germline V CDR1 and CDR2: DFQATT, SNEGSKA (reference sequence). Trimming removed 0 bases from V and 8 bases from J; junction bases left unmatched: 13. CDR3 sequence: CSARDGGRGMGDEQFF. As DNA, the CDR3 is TGCAGTGCTAGAGATGGGGGCAGGGGGATGGGCGATGAGCAGTTCTTC.

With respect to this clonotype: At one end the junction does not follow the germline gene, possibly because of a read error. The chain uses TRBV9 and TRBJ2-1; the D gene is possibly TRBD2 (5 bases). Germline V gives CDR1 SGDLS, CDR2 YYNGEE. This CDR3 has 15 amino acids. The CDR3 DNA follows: TGTGCCAGCAGCGTAGTAGAGGGCTCCTACAATGGGCAGTTCTTC. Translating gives CASSVVEGSYNGQFF.

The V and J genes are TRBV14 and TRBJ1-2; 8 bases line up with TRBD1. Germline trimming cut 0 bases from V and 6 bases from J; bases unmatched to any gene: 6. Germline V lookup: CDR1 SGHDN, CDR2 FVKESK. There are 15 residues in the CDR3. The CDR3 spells CASSQDGQGANGYTF. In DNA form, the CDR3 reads TGTGCCAGCAGCCAAGATGGTCAGGGGGCAAATGGCTACACCTTC.

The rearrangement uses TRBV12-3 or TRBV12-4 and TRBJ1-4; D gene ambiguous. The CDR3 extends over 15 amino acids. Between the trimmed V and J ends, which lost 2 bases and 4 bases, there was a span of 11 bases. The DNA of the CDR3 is TGTGCCAGCAGTTTAACTCCGGGGAGTAATGAAAAACTGTTTTTT. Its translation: CASSLTPGSNEKLFF.

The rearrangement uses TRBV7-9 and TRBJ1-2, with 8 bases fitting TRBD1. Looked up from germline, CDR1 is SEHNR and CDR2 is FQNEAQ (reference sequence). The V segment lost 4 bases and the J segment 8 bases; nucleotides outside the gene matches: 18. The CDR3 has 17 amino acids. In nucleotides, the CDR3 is TGTGCCAGCAGCTCTTGGGTATCAGGGGGCGCAGGTGGAGGCTACACCTTC. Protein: CASSSWVSGGAGGGYTF.

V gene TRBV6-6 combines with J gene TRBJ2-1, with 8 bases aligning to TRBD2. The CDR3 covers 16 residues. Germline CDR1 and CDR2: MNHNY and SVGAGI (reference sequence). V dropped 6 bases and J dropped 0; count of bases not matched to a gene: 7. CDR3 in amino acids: CASRTKGLGSYNEQFF. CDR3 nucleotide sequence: TGTGCCAGCAGAACAAAGGGACTAGGCTCCTACAATGAGCAGTTCTTC.

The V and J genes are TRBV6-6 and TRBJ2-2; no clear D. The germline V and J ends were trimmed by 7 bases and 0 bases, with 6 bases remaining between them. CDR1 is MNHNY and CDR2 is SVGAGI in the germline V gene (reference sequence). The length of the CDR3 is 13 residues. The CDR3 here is CASTRSNTGELFF. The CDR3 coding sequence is TGTGCCAGCACCAGGTCGAACACCGGGGAGCTGTTTTTT.

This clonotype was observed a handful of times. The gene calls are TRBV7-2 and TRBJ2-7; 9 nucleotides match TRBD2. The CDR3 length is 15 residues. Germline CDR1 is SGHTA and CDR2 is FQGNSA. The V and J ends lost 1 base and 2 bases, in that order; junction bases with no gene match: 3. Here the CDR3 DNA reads TGTGCCAGCAGCTTAGGACTAGCGGTAACCTACGAGCAGTACTTC. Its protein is CASSLGLAVTYEQYF.

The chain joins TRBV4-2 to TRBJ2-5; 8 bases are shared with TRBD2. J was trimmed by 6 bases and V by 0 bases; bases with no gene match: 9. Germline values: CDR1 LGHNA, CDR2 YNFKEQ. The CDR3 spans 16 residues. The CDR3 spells CASSQDIGGAAKTQYF. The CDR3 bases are TGTGCCAGCAGCCAAGATATCGGGGGGGCCGCGAAGACCCAGTACTTC.

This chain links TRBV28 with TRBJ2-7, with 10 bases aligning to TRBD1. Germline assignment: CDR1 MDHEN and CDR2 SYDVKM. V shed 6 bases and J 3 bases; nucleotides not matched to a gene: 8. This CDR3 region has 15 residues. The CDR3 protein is CASSKGQGNFYEQYF. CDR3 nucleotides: TGTGCCAGCAGCAAGGGACAGGGGAATTTCTACGAGCAGTACTTC.

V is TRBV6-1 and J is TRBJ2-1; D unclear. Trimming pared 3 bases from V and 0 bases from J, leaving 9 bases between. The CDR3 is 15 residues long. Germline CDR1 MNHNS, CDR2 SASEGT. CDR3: CASSERPSSYNEQFF. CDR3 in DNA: TGTGCCAGCAGTGAGCGGCCGAGCTCCTACAATGAGCAGTTCTTC.

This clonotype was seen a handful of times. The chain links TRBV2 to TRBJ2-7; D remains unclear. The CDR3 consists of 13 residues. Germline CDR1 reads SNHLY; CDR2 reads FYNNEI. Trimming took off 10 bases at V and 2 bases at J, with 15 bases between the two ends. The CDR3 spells CATSAVRAYEQYF. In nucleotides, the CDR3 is TGTGCCACTTCCGCGGTTCGTGCCTACGAGCAGTACTTC.

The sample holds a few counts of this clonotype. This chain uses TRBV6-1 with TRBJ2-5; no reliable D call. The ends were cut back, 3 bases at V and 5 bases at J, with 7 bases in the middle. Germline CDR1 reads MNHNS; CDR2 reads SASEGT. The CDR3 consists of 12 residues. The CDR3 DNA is TGTGCCAGCAGTGACCGTTGGGAGACCCAGTACTTC. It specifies CASSDRWETQYF.

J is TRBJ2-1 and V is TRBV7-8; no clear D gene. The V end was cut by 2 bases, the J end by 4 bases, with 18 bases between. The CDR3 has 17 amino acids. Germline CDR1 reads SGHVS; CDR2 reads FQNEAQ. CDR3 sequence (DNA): TGTGCCAGCAGCTTATCAGCTCCGCCCGATACGTACAATGAGCAGTTCTTC. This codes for CASSLSAPPDTYNEQFF.

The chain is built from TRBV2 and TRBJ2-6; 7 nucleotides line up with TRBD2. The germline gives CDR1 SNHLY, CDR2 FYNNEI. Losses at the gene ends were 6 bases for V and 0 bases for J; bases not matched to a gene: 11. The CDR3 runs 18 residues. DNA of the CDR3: TGTGCCAGCAGAGCCCCGGGACTACACCTCTCTGGGGCCAACGTCCTGACTTTC. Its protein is CASRAPGLHLSGANVLTF.

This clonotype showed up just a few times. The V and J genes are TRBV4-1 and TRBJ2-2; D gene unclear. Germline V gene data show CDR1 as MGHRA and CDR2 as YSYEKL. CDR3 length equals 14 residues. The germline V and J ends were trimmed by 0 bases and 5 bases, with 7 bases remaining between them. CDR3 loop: CASSQDSRTGELFF. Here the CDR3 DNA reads TGCGCCAGCAGCCAAGACTCCAGGACCGGGGAGCTGTTTTTT.

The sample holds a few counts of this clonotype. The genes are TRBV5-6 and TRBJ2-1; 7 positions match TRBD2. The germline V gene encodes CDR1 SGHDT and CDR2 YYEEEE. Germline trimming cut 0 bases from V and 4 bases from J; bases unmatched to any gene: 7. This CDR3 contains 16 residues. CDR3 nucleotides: TGTGCCAGCAGCTTGGCCGGGACTATGGTATACAATGAGCAGTTCTTC. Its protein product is CASSLAGTMVYNEQFF.